These 15 T cell receptor beta chains share one sample of origin, sequenced in a study of a mutant IDH1 vaccine in newly diagnosed glioma (dated by TCRdb to about 2021). This specimen's time point label, interpreted: baseline, week 1 (first vaccination visit). Reading the label with the study, this specimen's treatment or condition is: pre-vaccination baseline after standard-of-care therapy. The library was made by the immunoSEQ multiplex PCR assay. As stored in TCRdb, this immuneACCESS dataset retains in-frame rearrangements with V and J assigned. A fraction of the clones does not appear; measured against another copy, unresolved V genes explain less than half of the discrepancy, and the remainder lacks a known reason. Across this sample there are over 75,000 clones, with roughly 90% seen only once. The ten largest account for roughly 0.54% of the sample. This specimen consisted of PBMCs, obtained from a glioma patient treated with radiotherapy, temozolomide or both. Receptors were obtained from a woman in her 50s with glioma.

The chain recombines TRBV10-2 with TRBJ1-1, with D tentatively TRBD1 (6 bases). The CDR3 loop spans 14 amino acids. Per the germline V gene, CDR1 is WSHSY and CDR2 is SAAADI. Trimming left V 6 bases short and J 0 bases short, with 11 bases between. DNA of the CDR3: TGCGCCAGCAGCGAACAGGGTATGAACACTGAAGCTTTCTTT. It is translated as CASSEQGMNTEAFF.

The chain links TRBV27 to TRBJ2-7; 11 bases map to TRBD1. This CDR3 has 16 residues. CDR1 is MNHEY, CDR2 SMNVEV, per germline (reference sequence). The ends lost 6 bases at V and 3 bases at J; junction bases unmatched: 10. The CDR3 protein is CASSLLGGTGGYEQYF. The CDR3 DNA is TGTGCCAGCAGCCTCCTGGGAGGGACAGGGGGCTACGAGCAGTACTTC.

This chain uses TRBV7-8 with TRBJ2-1; D is undetermined. Germline CDR1 reads SGHVS; CDR2 reads FQNEAQ. This CDR3 has 10 residues. V was clipped by 5 bases and J by 6 bases, with 2 bases between them. Here the CDR3 reads CASSGNEQFF. DNA for the CDR3: TGTGCCAGCAGCGGCAATGAGCAGTTCTTC. The full variable domain, completed using reference TRBV7-8 and TRBJ2-1, is GAGVSQSPRYKVAKRGQDVALRCDPISGHVSLFWYQQALGQGPEFLTYFQNEAQLDKSGLPSDRFFAERPEGSVSTLKIQRTQQEDSAVYLCASSGNEQFFGPGTRLTVL.

V is TRBV4-1 and J is TRBJ1-4, with D unclear. Trimming took off 3 bases at V and 1 base at J, with 12 bases between the two ends. Germline CDR1 reads MGHRA; CDR2 reads YSYEKL. CDR3 size: 16 residues. CDR3 sequence: CASSHRTEKTNEKLFF. The CDR3 DNA reads as TGCGCCAGCAGCCACCGGACGGAGAAAACTAATGAAAAACTGTTTTTT.

This clone was seen just once. The chain is built from TRBV5-1 and TRBJ2-5; the D is unclear. Germline V gene lookup returns CDR1 SGHRS and CDR2 YFSETQ. Trimming left V 4 bases short and J 1 base short, with 11 bases between. The CDR3 is 14 amino acids. CDR3: CASSPVPPQETQYF. The CDR3 nucleotides are TGCGCCAGCAGCCCTGTGCCACCCCAAGAGACCCAGTACTTC.

The chain couples TRBV7-9 to TRBJ1-6, with 10 bases matching TRBD1. V gave up 5 bases and J gave up 1 base; unmatched junction bases: 2. The V gene's germline CDR1 is SEHNR and CDR2 FQNEAQ (reference sequence). The CDR3 has 16 amino acids. In DNA, the CDR3 is TGTGCCAGCAGCGGGGACAGGGGATCCTATAATTCACCCCTCCACTTT. Residues: CASSGDRGSYNSPLHF.

This clone was picked up one time. V gene TRBV7-6 combines with J gene TRBJ1-2; D is unresolved. The V and J ends lost 4 bases and 4 bases respectively, with 13 bases between them. The CDR3 loop spans 14 amino acids. Germline CDR1 and CDR2: SGHVS and FNYEAQ. This CDR3 reads CASSSLDPSYGYTF. In nucleotides, the CDR3 is TGTGCCAGCAGCTCACTGGACCCTAGCTATGGCTACACCTTC.

The rearrangement uses TRBV27 and TRBJ2-2, with D possibly matching TRBD2 (6 bases). Germline lookup yields CDR1 MNHEY and CDR2 SMNVEV (reference sequence). V gave up 3 bases and J gave up 7 bases, with 15 bases separating them. This CDR3 is built from 15 residues. CDR3 nucleotide sequence: TGTGCCAGCAGTTTCGTACGGGAGTGGGTCGGGGAGCTGTTTTTT. This gives the protein CASSFVREWVGELFF.

The rearrangement joins TRBV19 to TRBJ2-3, with a possible D match to TRBD1 (7 bases). CDR1 and CDR2 (germline): LNHDA, SQIVND (reference sequence). V lost 3 bases to trimming and J lost 6 bases, with 10 bases between them. CDR3 length equals 13 residues. CDR3 region: CASSIQGGDTQYF. The CDR3 DNA reads TGTGCCAGTAGTATCCAGGGGGGCGATACGCAGTATTTT.

The chain is built from TRBV2 and TRBJ2-7, with 11 bases identical to TRBD2. CDR1 is SNHLY, CDR2 FYNNEI, per germline. The CDR3 is 15 residues long. After removal of 5 bases from V and 0 bases from J, the junction contained 3 bases not matched to a gene. The CDR3 coding sequence is TGTGCCAGCAGTTCTAGCGGGAGGCCCTCCTACGAGCAGTACTTC. Translating gives CASSSSGRPSYEQYF.

The chain is built from TRBV5-1 and TRBJ2-7, with no clear D. Trimming removed 2 bases at V and 0 bases at J, with 0 bases between. The germline CDR1 and CDR2 sequences are SGHRS and YFSETQ. This CDR3 comprises 11 residues. The CDR3 nucleotides read TGCGCCAGCAGCTTCTCCTACGAGCAGTACTTC. Protein product: CASSFSYEQYF. The complete variable domain, with remaining parts taken from reference TRBV5-1 and TRBJ2-7, reads KAGVTQTPRYLIKTRGQQVTLSCSPISGHRSVSWYQQTPGQGLQFLFEYFSETQRNKGNFPGRFSGRQFSNSRSEMNVSTLELGDSALYLCASSFSYEQYFGPGTRLTVT.

This clone was seen a few times. The chain couples TRBV9 to TRBJ2-1; D is undetermined. This CDR3 has 13 amino acids. Germline V gene sequence: CDR1 SGDLS, CDR2 YYNGEE. The V gene lost 0 bases and the J gene lost 9 bases, with 10 bases spanning the gap. This CDR3 is CASSVEALGEQFF. The CDR3 coding sequence is TGTGCCAGCAGCGTAGAGGCCCTGGGTGAGCAGTTCTTC.

CDR3 protein: CASSLAPKAGDTQYF. For the CDR3, the DNA is TGTGCCAGCAGCTTAGCGCCCAAGGCGGGAGATACGCAGTATTTT. V usage is TRBV7-8 and J usage is TRBJ2-3; tentatively, D is TRBD2 (5 bases). This CDR3 has 15 residues. The germline gives CDR1 SGHVS, CDR2 FQNEAQ. Trimming left V 0 bases short and J 5 bases short, with 12 bases between.

This clone was recorded only once. This sequence joins TRBV10-1 and TRBJ2-1; 9 bases are a match to TRBD1. The CDR3 covers 15 residues. The germline CDR1 and CDR2 sequences are WNHNN and SYGVQD (reference sequence). The trim removed 6 bases at V and 3 bases at J, leaving 6 bases unmatched. The CDR3 region is CASSDRDRVYNEQFF. CDR3 bases: TGCGCCAGCAGCGACCGGGACAGGGTCTACAATGAGCAGTTCTTC.

This chain joins TRBV28 and TRBJ1-5; TRBD1 agrees at 9 bases. The junction had 2 bases not matched to a gene; V was cut back by 6 bases and J by 5 bases. The germline gives CDR1 MDHEN, CDR2 SYDVKM. The CDR3 loop spans 13 amino acids. In DNA form, the CDR3 reads TGTGCCAGCAGAAGGACAGGGGATCAGCCCCAGCATTTT. Protein: CASRRTGDQPQHF.